This entry is about one T cell receptor (beta chain). This clone was seen a handful of times. No antigen is known for it. Base qualities are missing; no much larger clone stands one base away. The trim is 4 bases for V and 3 bases for J, with a gap of 22 bases between the germline ends. CDR3 length: 17 amino acids, cysteine to phenylalanine. Kept here is only the CDR3 DNA, which spans 51 bases and is read in frame from base 1. According to the germline V gene, CDR1 reads KGHSH and CDR2 reads LQKENI. This sample is drawn from a study of blood T cell repertoires in COVID-19 (dated by TCRdb to the early 2020s). Background on the whole study: The collaborator samples originated in the United States, Italy and Spain and spanned the acute and convalescent phases of COVID-19. A freely available public database, intended as a resource for researchers studying the immune response to SARS-CoV-2, is where the repertoires were released. Nearly every sample came with metadata listing a de-identified subject ID, COVID-19 status, age in years and sex. The material from the prospective study consisted of cDNA or gDNA derived from T cells, B-cell-depleted T cells, or PBMCs. Samples were obtained from the ongoing ImmuneRACE study (first 160 participants) and from 950 to 1,500 subjects provided by 6 global collaborators. Subjects who had been exposed to COVID-19, were actively infected with it, or had recovered from it provided the deeply sampled blood TCRbeta repertoires that made up the dataset. Where HLA class I and class II types were available, the types were taken from metadata supplied by the sample provider, not from assay-based typing. Results and caveats for the whole study, not just this receptor: The quantity of clinical and demographic metadata differed by source and by participant and was supplied without curation.

TCRbeta CDR3 regions were amplified from genomic DNA using the immunoSEQ Assay, a bias-controlled multiplex PCR. In the authors' own workflow: Nucleated cell counts per sample were estimated from amplification of reference gene primers within the assay. To quantify the absolute abundance of each unique TCRbeta CDR3 rearrangement, sequence reads were collapsed and filtered. Productive Simpson clonality was computed per sample as the square root of Simpson's diversity index over productive rearrangements. TCRdb obtained this table from immuneACCESS and retained in-frame rearrangements with V and J assigned. These tables miss some clones; where compared with another copy, unresolved V genes account for less than half of the shortfall, and the remainder is unexplained. For V, J and clone size, that table is used; D and trimming come from the DNA. The sample profile shows about 34,000 clones; roughly three quarters of them were found once. Clones ranked in the top ten supply 16% of the sample.

Each collaborating institution followed its own protocols to collect whole blood in K2EDTA tubes. Collaborator samples were shipped for TCRbeta analysis as frozen whole blood, isolated PBMCs, or DNA extracted from either sample type. The sequenced sample consisted of peripheral blood. The source of this sequence is a human donor in a cohort sampled during active COVID-19. The V gene is TRBV18 and the J gene is TRBJ2-7, and the D gene may be TRBD2, 5 bases matching. The CDR3 protein: CASSQAPYRGSDYEQYF. Read as DNA, the sequence is TGTGCCAGCTCACAGGCTCCTTACAGAGGGTCCGACTACGAGCAGTACTTC.